Following are 24 T cell receptor beta chains from one sample sequenced in a study of blood T cell repertoires in COVID-19. Produced via immunoSEQ multiplex PCR; TCRdb's table is partial and in-frame only. The data show a few hundred thousand clones, with roughly nine tenths seen just once and approximately 6% held by the top ten. Material: PBMCs or T cells enriched from blood (not recorded which). The receptors derive from a woman aged 25 to 39 who had recovered from COVID-19.

The CDR3 region is CASSFRGQGKYEAFF. In nucleotides, the CDR3 is TGTGCCAGCAGTTTCAGGGGACAGGGAAAATATGAAGCTTTCTTT. J is TRBJ1-1 and V is TRBV27; 9 bases agree with TRBD1. J gave up 7 bases and V 3 bases, and 9 bases lay outside the gene matches. The CDR3 spans 15 residues. Germline V gene sequence: CDR1 MNHEY, CDR2 SMNVEV (reference sequence).

This clone has a single count. The rearrangement joins TRBV7-9 to TRBJ2-3; 14 bases agree with TRBD2. The CDR3 sequence is 16 residues long. With 4 bases clipped from V and 4 bases from J, the junction kept 4 bases outside the gene matches. The germline V gene encodes CDR1 SEHNR and CDR2 FQNEAQ (reference sequence). Written as DNA, the CDR3 is TGTGCCAGCAGCTCGGGACTAGCGGGGGCTTCAGATACGCAGTATTTT. Its protein is CASSSGLAGASDTQYF. The full variable domain, with the rest looked up from reference TRBV7-9 and TRBJ2-3, is DTGVSQNPRHKITKRGQNVTFRCDPISEHNRLYWYRQTLGQGPEFLTYFQNEAQLEKSRLLSDRFSAERPKGSFSTLEIQRTEQGDSAMYLCASSSGLAGASDTQYFGPGTRLTVL.

The V and J genes are TRBV19 and TRBJ1-5, with a tentative D call TRBD1 (5 bases). Trimming took 5 bases from V and 7 from J, leaving 12 bases between them. Germline V CDR1 and CDR2: LNHDA, SQIVND (reference sequence). The CDR3 contains 13 residues. Written as DNA, the CDR3 is TGTGCCAGTAGTGGGGGGAAAAAGCAGCCCCAGCATTTT. Its protein is CASSGGKKQPQHF.

The V and J genes are TRBV30 and TRBJ1-5; D possibly corresponds to TRBD1 (6 bases). Germline CDR1 and CDR2: GTSNPN and SVGIG (reference sequence). The germline V and J ends were trimmed by 2 bases and 4 bases, with 12 bases remaining between them. This CDR3 is built from 14 residues. The CDR3 nucleotides are TGTGCCTGGAGTCGGGGGGCTGGAAATCAGCCCCAGCATTTT. This encodes CAWSRGAGNQPQHF.

This clone has more than one count but fewer than ten. The chain uses TRBV7-8 and TRBJ2-7; tentative D call: TRBD1 (6 bases). V was cut by 5 bases and J by 7 bases, with 15 bases left in between. CDR3 length equals 13 residues. The germline gives CDR1 SGHVS, CDR2 FQNEAQ. The CDR3 loop is CASSNRQEGEQYF. In DNA form, the CDR3 reads TGTGCCAGCAGCAACCGACAGGAAGGGGAGCAGTACTTC.

The rearrangement uses TRBV6-5 and TRBJ1-2; D remains unclear. The CDR3 has 14 residues. V was cut by 3 bases and J by 4 bases, with 12 bases left in between. Per germline, CDR1 MNHEY and CDR2 SVGAGI. DNA for the CDR3: TGTGCCAGCAGTTATGGCAGGCTAACCTATGGCTACACCTTC. Its translation is CASSYGRLTYGYTF.

This clone was detected only a few times. The chain combines TRBV6-2 or TRBV6-3 with TRBJ2-7, with 7 bases aligning to TRBD1. There are 15 residues in the CDR3. V lost 3 bases to trimming and J lost 3 bases; unmatched junction nucleotides: 8. CDR1 and CDR2 from the germline V gene are MNHEY and SVGEGT. This CDR3 reads CASSYTSGQFYEQYF. As DNA, the CDR3 is TGTGCCAGCAGTTATACCTCGGGACAGTTCTACGAGCAGTACTTC.

The rearrangement joins TRBV19 to TRBJ2-1; D is ambiguous. CDR1 is LNHDA, CDR2 SQIVND, per germline (reference sequence). CDR3 length equals 13 residues. The germline V and J ends were trimmed by 1 base and 7 bases, with 8 bases remaining between them. Here the CDR3 DNA reads TGTGCCAGTAGTATAGTCGGAGTTAATGAGCAGTTCTTC. Encoded protein: CASSIVGVNEQFF.

The V gene is TRBV6-6, the J gene TRBJ2-7; D ambiguous. Trimming took 0 bases from V and 7 from J, leaving 10 bases between them. The CDR3 totals 13 residues. From germline, CDR1 is MNHNY and CDR2 SVGAGI (reference sequence). The CDR3 DNA reads as TGTGCCAGCAGTTACTCTGTCGCCGAGGAGCAGTACTTC. Protein product: CASSYSVAEEQYF.

This clone was recorded only once. The V call is TRBV6-1, the J call TRBJ1-5; 8 positions agree with TRBD1. Germline-derived CDR1 and CDR2 are MNHNS and SASEGT. V lost 2 bases and J lost 2; bases outside the gene matches: 5. The CDR3 runs 16 residues. The CDR3 here is CASSEPTGVGNQPQHF. CDR3 DNA: TGTGCCAGCAGTGAACCGACAGGGGTAGGCAATCAGCCCCAGCATTTT.

The chain couples TRBV5-1 to TRBJ1-2; TRBD1 agrees at 9 bases. V lost 5 bases to trimming and J lost 7 bases; unmatched junction nucleotides: 12. This CDR3 comprises 15 residues. Per germline, CDR1 SGHRS and CDR2 YFSETQ. For the CDR3, the DNA is TGCGCCAGCAGGGAGCCGGGACAGGGCTCGAGTGGCTACACCTTC. Translated: CASREPGQGSSGYTF.

This chain uses TRBV5-1 with TRBJ1-2; 7 positions agree with TRBD1. Looked up from germline, CDR1 is SGHRS and CDR2 is YFSETQ. This CDR3 is 14 amino acids long. The V and J ends lost 4 bases and 1 base, in that order; junction bases with no gene match: 4. For the CDR3, the DNA is TGCGCCAGCAGCCCGGGGGACAGTAACTATGGCTACACCTTC. This encodes CASSPGDSNYGYTF.

The chain employs TRBV18 and TRBJ2-7; D uncertain. This CDR3 is built from 12 residues. V lost 3 bases to trimming and J lost 4 bases, with 7 bases between them. Per the germline V gene, CDR1 is KGHSH and CDR2 is LQKENI. The CDR3 region is CASSPEKYEQYF. As DNA, the CDR3 is TGTGCCAGCTCACCGGAGAAGTACGAGCAGTACTTC. Looking up the rest from reference TRBV18 and TRBJ2-7 gives the full variable domain: NAGVMQNPRHLVRRRGQEARLRCSPMKGHSHVYWYRQLPEEGLKFMVYLQKENIIDESGMPKERFSAEFPKEGPSILRIQQVVRGDSAAYFCASSPEKYEQYFGPGTRLTVT.

The chain carries TRBV9 and TRBJ1-1; D gene unclear. CDR1 and CDR2 from the germline V gene are SGDLS and YYNGEE. The CDR3 contains 12 residues. V lost 3 bases, J lost 8 bases, and 11 bases lay in between. CDR3 protein: CASSEPTEEAFF. The CDR3 DNA is TGTGCCAGCAGCGAACCAACAGAAGAAGCTTTCTTT.

The chain has TRBV19 and TRBJ1-2; 7 bases fit TRBD1. Germline V lookup: CDR1 LNHDA, CDR2 SQIVND (reference sequence). The V gene end was trimmed by 6 bases and the J gene end by 4 bases; junction bases not matched to a gene: 20. The CDR3 contains 18 residues. The CDR3 DNA sequence: TGTGCCAGTAGCCCAGTTAATTCCGGGACAGCATCACTCTATGGCTACACCTTC. This translates into CASSPVNSGTASLYGYTF. The entire variable domain, with the rest obtained from reference TRBV19 and TRBJ1-2, is as follows: DGGITQSPKYLFRKEGQNVTLSCEQNLNHDAMYWYRQDPGQGLRLIYYSQIVNDFQKGDIAEGYSVSREKKESFPLTVTSAQKNPTAFYLCASSPVNSGTASLYGYTFGSGTRLTVV.

This chain joins TRBV30 and TRBJ1-4, with 10 bases aligning to TRBD1. The V gene end was trimmed by 0 bases and the J gene end by 6 bases; junction bases not matched to a gene: 10. The CDR3 extends over 17 amino acids. CDR1 and CDR2 (germline): GTSNPN, SVGIG (reference sequence). The CDR3 protein is CAWSVRSFGTGDEKLFF. The CDR3 DNA sequence: TGTGCCTGGAGTGTACGGAGTTTCGGGACAGGGGATGAAAAACTGTTTTTT. The whole variable domain, filled in from reference TRBV30 and TRBJ1-4, reads SQTIHQWPATLVQPVGSPLSLECTVEGTSNPNLYWYRQAAGRGLQLLFYSVGIGQISSEVPQNLSASRPQDRQFILSSKKLLLSDSGFYLCAWSVRSFGTGDEKLFFGSGTQLSVL.

V gene TRBV7-6 combines with J gene TRBJ1-2, with TRBD1 as a possible D gene (6 bases). This CDR3 has 13 residues. The germline gives CDR1 SGHVS, CDR2 FNYEAQ. V lost 3 bases and J lost 7, with 12 bases in between. The CDR3 region has the DNA TGTGCCAGCAGCTTTACAGGGTCCATTGGCTACACCTTC. It encodes CASSFTGSIGYTF.

V usage is TRBV7-9 and J usage is TRBJ2-1; unclear D gene. The length of the CDR3 is 13 residues. Trimming shortened V by 7 bases and J by 0 bases, and 7 bases separated the two germline ends. CDR1 is SEHNR and CDR2 is FQNEAQ in the germline V gene (reference sequence). CDR3: CASITGSYNEQFF. CDR3 nucleotide sequence: TGTGCCAGCATCACTGGCTCCTACAATGAGCAGTTCTTC. The full variable domain, its missing parts supplied by reference TRBV7-9 and TRBJ2-1, is DTGVSQNPRHKITKRGQNVTFRCDPISEHNRLYWYRQTLGQGPEFLTYFQNEAQLEKSRLLSDRFSAERPKGSFSTLEIQRTEQGDSAMYLCASITGSYNEQFFGPGTRLTVL.

In this sample, this clone turned up once. The chain has TRBV19 and TRBJ1-1, with D perhaps TRBD1 (5 bases). This CDR3 has 15 amino acids. V was cut by 5 bases and J by 0 bases, with 13 bases left in between. Germline V lookup: CDR1 LNHDA, CDR2 SQIVND (reference sequence). The CDR3 region is CASSPRAGLNTEAFF. The CDR3 DNA sequence: TGTGCCAGTAGTCCCCGTGCAGGGCTGAACACTGAAGCTTTCTTT.

The gene calls are TRBV4-3 and TRBJ2-7; possibly TRBD2 for D (5 bases). This CDR3 is built from 13 residues. CDR1 and CDR2 from the germline V gene are LGHNA and YSLEER. The V gene lost 0 bases and the J gene lost 8 bases, with 11 bases spanning the gap. CDR3 protein: CASSQDRRGQQYF. CDR3 in DNA: TGCGCCAGCAGCCAAGATCGGCGCGGGCAGCAGTACTTC.

The rearrangement joins TRBV6-1 to TRBJ1-2; the D is unclear. Germline values: CDR1 MNHNS, CDR2 SASEGT. This CDR3 spans 13 amino acids. V was shortened by 3 bases and J by 3 bases, with 8 bases between the two germline ends. The CDR3 spells CASSDQRYYGYTF. The CDR3 coding sequence is TGTGCCAGCAGTGACCAGCGGTACTATGGCTACACCTTC.

This clone has more than one count but fewer than ten. J is TRBJ2-3 and V is TRBV7-2, with D possibly being TRBD2 (7 bases). V shed 5 bases and J shed 9 bases, with 21 bases lying between them. CDR3 length: 15 amino acids. From germline, CDR1 is SGHTA and CDR2 FQGNSA. DNA of the CDR3: TGTGCCAGCAGCCCAGTGGCGGGGGCCTCCGGGACGCAGTATTTT. As protein: CASSPVAGASGTQYF.

The CDR3 here is CASSQLAGSTDTQYF. The CDR3 bases are TGCGCCAGCAGCCAACTAGCGGGGAGCACAGATACGCAGTATTTT. The J gene is TRBJ2-3, the V gene TRBV4-1; 9 bases match TRBD2. The CDR3 extends over 15 amino acids. Trimming took 2 bases from V and 0 from J; bases not matched to a gene: 0. CDR1 and CDR2 (germline): MGHRA, YSYEKL.

In this sample, this clone turned up a few times. This chain connects TRBV28 to TRBJ1-1, with TRBD1 as a possible D gene (6 bases). Germline V lookup: CDR1 MDHEN, CDR2 SYDVKM. Deletions cut 7 bases from V and 5 bases from J, with 20 bases between. The CDR3 extends over 15 amino acids. CDR3 protein: CASTLGQGFRTEAFF. The CDR3 DNA is TGTGCCAGCACCCTAGGGCAGGGGTTTAGGACTGAAGCTTTCTTT.